The clone carrying this T cell receptor (beta chain) showed up just a few times. Its matching antigen is unknown. The assay used was immunoSEQ (version v3.0), run at survey level. Sequenced by immunoSEQ multiplex PCR; TCRdb stores in-frame clones only, minus some. In the table there are 28,000 or so clones, over 90% of which are singletons. Participants living with HIV all received treatment in the United States. The germline CDR1 and CDR2 sequences are MNHNS and SASEGT. V was trimmed by 3 bases and J by 4 bases, leaving 21 bases between them. This CDR3 is built from 18 residues. The data belong to a study of long-term antiretroviral therapy in people with HIV. Whole-study findings and limits: ART adherence, viral resistance and therapy changes went unrecorded.

This clonotype originated in a man aged 40-49 years with HIV. The sample here was unsorted PBMCs, taken 6.2 years after starting antiretroviral therapy. This rearrangement joins TRBV6-1 to TRBJ2-2, with D possibly matching TRBD2 (7 bases). This CDR3 is CASSDTPGGGDGTGELFF. The CDR3 nucleotides are TGTGCCAGCAGTGACACCCCTGGAGGGGGGGATGGCACCGGGGAGCTGTTTTTT.